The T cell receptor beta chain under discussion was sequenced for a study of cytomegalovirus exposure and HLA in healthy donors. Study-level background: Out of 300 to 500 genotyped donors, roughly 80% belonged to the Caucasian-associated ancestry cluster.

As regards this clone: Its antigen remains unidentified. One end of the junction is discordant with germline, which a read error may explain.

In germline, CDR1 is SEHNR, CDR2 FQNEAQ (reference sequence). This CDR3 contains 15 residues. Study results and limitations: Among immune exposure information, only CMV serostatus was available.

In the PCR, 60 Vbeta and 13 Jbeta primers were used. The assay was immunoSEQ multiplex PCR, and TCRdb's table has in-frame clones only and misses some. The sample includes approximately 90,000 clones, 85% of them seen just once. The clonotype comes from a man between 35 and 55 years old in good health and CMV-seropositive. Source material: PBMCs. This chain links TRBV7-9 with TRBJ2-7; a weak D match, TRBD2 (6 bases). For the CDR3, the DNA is TGTTCCAGCAGCTTACTTAGCGGCCGAGGGGCCGAGCAGTACTTC. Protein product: CSSSLLSGRGAEQYF.